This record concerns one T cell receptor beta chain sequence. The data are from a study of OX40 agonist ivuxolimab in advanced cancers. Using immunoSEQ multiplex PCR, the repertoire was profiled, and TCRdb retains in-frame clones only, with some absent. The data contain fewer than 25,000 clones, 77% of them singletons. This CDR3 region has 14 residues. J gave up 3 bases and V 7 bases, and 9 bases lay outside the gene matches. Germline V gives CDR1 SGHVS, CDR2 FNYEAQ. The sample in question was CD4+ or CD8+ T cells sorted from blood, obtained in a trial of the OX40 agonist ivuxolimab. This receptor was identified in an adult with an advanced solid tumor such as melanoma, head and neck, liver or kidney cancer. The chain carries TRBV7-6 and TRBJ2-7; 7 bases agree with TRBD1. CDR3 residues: CASTFRDSDYEQYF. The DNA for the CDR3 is TGTGCCAGCACCTTCCGGGACAGCGACTACGAGCAGTACTTC.